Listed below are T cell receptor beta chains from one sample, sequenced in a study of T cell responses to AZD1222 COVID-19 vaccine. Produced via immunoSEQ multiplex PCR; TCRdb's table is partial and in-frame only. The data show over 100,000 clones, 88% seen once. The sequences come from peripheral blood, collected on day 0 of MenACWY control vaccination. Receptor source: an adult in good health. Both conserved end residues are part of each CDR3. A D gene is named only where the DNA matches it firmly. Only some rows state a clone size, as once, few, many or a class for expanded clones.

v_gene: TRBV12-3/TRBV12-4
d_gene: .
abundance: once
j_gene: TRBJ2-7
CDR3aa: CASSLAWGDEQYF
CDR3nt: TGTGCCAGCAGTTTAGCCTGGGGGGACGAGCAGTACTTC

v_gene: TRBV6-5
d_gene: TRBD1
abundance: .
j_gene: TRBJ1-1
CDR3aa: CASSYAGQGDTEAFF
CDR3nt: TGTGCCAGCAGTTACGCGGGACAGGGGGACACTGAAGCTTTCTTT

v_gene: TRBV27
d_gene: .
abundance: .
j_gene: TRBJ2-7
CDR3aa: CASSFLDGTYEQYF
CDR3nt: TGTGCCAGCAGTTTTTTGGACGGCACCTACGAGCAGTACTTC

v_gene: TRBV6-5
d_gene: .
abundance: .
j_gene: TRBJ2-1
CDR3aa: CASNRPGSYNEQFF
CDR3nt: TGTGCCAGCAATCGCCCAGGCTCCTACAATGAGCAGTTCTTC

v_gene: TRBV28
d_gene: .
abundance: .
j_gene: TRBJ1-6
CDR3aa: CASSPGGRGNNSPLHF
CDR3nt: TGTGCCAGCAGCCCTGGAGGTCGGGGGAATAACTCACCCCTCCACTTT

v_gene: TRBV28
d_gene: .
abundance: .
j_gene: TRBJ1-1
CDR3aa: CASRGIRDTEAFF
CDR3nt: TGTGCCAGCAGGGGTATTCGGGACACTGAAGCTTTCTTT

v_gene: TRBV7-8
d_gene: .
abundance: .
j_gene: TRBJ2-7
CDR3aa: CASSLDGRVGYEQYF
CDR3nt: TGTGCCAGCAGCTTAGATGGCAGGGTGGGCTACGAGCAGTACTTC

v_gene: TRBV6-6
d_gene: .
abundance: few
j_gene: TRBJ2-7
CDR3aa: CASSYFDKPYEQYF
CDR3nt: TGTGCCAGCAGTTACTTTGATAAGCCCTACGAGCAGTACTTC

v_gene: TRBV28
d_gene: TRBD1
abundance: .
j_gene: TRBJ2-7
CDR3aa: CASSLWWGQGPSSPYEQYF
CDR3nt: TGTGCCAGCAGTTTATGGTGGGGACAGGGGCCTTCGTCGCCCTACGAGCAGTACTTC

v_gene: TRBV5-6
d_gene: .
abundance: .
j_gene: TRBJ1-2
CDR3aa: CASSTTAKGNYGYTF
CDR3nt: TGTGCCAGCAGCACTACAGCCAAGGGGAACTATGGCTACACCTTC

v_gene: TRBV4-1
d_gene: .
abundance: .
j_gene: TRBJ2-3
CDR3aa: CASSREDIDTQYF
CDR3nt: TGCGCCAGCAGCCGGGAGGACATCGATACGCAGTATTTT

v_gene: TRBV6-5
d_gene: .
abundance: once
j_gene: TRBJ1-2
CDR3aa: CASNTGGRSYGYTF
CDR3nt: TGTGCCAGCAACACGGGGGGACGCAGCTATGGCTACACCTTC

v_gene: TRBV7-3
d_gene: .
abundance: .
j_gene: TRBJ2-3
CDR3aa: CASSLGTGLTDTQYF
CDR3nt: TGTGCCAGCAGCTTGGGGACCGGGCTCACAGATACGCAGTATTTT

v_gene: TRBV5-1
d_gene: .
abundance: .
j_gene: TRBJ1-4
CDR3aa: CASSLGQKGEKLFF
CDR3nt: TGCGCCAGCAGCTTGGGACAGAAAGGGGAAAAACTGTTTTTT

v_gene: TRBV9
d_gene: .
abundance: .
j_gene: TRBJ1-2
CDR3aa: CASSVGGREYGYTF
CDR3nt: TGTGCCAGCAGCGTAGGGGGCAGGGAATATGGCTACACCTTC

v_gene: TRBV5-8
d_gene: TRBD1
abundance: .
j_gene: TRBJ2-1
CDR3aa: CASSLGHGTVNEQFF
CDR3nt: TGTGCCAGCAGCTTAGGTCATGGGACAGTAAATGAGCAGTTCTTC

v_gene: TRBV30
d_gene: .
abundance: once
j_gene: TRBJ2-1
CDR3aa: CAWSASYNEQFF
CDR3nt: TGTGCCTGGAGTGCCTCGTACAATGAGCAGTTCTTC

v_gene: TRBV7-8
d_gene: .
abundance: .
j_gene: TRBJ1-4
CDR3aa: CASSLGASLNEKLFF
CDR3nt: TGTGCCAGCAGCTTAGGAGCCAGCCTTAATGAAAAACTGTTTTTT

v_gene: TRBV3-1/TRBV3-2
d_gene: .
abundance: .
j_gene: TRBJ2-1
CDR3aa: CASSQPGQKGYNEQFF
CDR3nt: TGTGCCAGCAGCCAACCGGGTCAAAAGGGGTACAATGAGCAGTTCTTC

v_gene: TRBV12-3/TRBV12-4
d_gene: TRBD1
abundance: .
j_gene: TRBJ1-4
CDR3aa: CASSSRDRAIF
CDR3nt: TGTGCCAGCAGTTCTCGGGACAGGGCGATTTTT

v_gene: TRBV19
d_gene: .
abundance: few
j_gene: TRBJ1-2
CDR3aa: CASSQGALAFGYTF
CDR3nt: TGTGCCAGTAGTCAAGGGGCTTTGGCGTTCGGCTACACCTTC

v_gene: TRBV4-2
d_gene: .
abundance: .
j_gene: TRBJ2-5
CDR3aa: CASSQDNYQGETQYF
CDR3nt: TGTGCCAGCAGCCAAGATAACTACCAAGGAGAGACCCAGTACTTC

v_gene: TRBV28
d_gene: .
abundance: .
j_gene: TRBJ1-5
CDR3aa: CASSLGTRSNQPQHF
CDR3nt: TGTGCCAGCAGTTTGGGCACCCGAAGCAATCAGCCCCAGCATTTT